This T cell receptor beta chain appears in the sequencing data of a study of blood T cell repertoires in COVID-19. Looking at the study overall: Recovery meant two consecutive negative NP/OP PCR tests, professional clearance, or resolved symptoms. The study drew acute and convalescent COVID-19 samples from the United States, Italy and Spain. T cells, B-cell-depleted T cells, or PBMCs provided the cDNA or gDNA that served as material.

Deletions cut 4 bases from V and 0 bases from J, with 13 bases between. The CDR3 totals 15 residues. Germline V gene data show CDR1 as LNHDA and CDR2 as SQIVND (reference sequence). Donors were grouped by their self-reported clinical history. Clones were read by immunoSEQ multiplex PCR, and TCRdb kept only the in-frame ones, dropping some. This sample has about 360,000 clones, with 87% found just once. This clonotype originated in a man aged 35 to 55 in a cohort exposed to, infected with or recovered from COVID-19 (not recorded which). Sample: PBMCs or T cells enriched from blood (not recorded which). V usage is TRBV19 and J usage is TRBJ2-7, with D maybe TRBD1 (6 bases). The CDR3 region has the DNA TGTGCCAGTAGTAGGGGGACACCTTTCTCCTACGAGCAGTACTTC. Protein product: CASSRGTPFSYEQYF.